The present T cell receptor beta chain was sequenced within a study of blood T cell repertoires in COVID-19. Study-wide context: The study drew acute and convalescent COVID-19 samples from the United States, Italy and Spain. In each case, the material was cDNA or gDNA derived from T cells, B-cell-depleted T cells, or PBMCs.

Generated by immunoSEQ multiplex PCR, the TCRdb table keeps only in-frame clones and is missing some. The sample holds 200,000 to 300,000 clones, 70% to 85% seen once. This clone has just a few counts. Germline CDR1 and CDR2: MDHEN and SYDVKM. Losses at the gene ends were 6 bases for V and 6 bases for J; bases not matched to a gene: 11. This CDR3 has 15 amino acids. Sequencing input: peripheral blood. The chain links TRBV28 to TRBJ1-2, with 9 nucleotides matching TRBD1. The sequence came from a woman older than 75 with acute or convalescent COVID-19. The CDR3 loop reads CASRSPTGGANGYTF. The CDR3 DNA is TGTGCCAGCAGATCTCCGACAGGGGGAGCTAATGGCTACACCTTC.